Each of the 23 T cell receptor beta chains below was sequenced from the same sample in a study of T cells in localized non-small cell lung cancer. The table came from immunoSEQ multiplex PCR; TCRdb's copy has only in-frame clones and leaves some out. This table has approximately 2,500 clones, 30% to 40% appearing once. The specimen was normal lung tissue next to the tumor, collected before any cancer treatment. The source of these receptors is a male donor at least 60 years old with stage I lung adenocarcinoma.

CDR3 nucleotides: TGCGCCAGCGGGCAGGGTGGTTTTTCCTCACCCCTCCACTTT. The encoded protein is CASGQGGFSSPLHF. This chain uses TRBV5-1 with TRBJ1-6; possible D gene TRBD1, 5 bases. The ends were cut back, 7 bases at V and 10 bases at J, with 18 bases in the middle. This CDR3 has 14 amino acids. CDR1 is SGHRS, CDR2 YFSETQ, per germline. Filled out from reference TRBV5-1 and TRBJ1-6, the complete variable domain reads KAGVTQTPRYLIKTRGQQVTLSCSPISGHRSVSWYQQTPGQGLQFLFEYFSETQRNKGNFPGRFSGRQFSNSRSEMNVSTLELGDSALYLCASGQGGFSSPLHFGNGTRLTVT.

This clone counts as large. The rearrangement uses TRBV19 and TRBJ2-3, with D maybe TRBD1 (5 bases). The V gene's germline CDR1 is LNHDA and CDR2 SQIVND (reference sequence). The V and J ends lost 5 bases and 8 bases respectively, with 14 bases between them. The CDR3 contains 13 residues. CDR3 in amino acids: CASSGVDTTTQYF. The CDR3 nucleotides are TGTGCCAGTAGTGGCGTGGACACAACTACGCAGTATTTT.

This clone turned up a few times. The chain couples TRBV9 to TRBJ2-2, with D tentatively TRBD1 (5 bases). V lost 4 bases to trimming and J lost 6 bases, with 13 bases between them. The CDR3 has 14 amino acids. Germline assignment: CDR1 SGDLS and CDR2 YYNGEE. The CDR3 spells CASSKTGPPGELFF. CDR3 in DNA: TGTGCCAGCAGCAAAACAGGACCACCCGGGGAGCTGTTTTTT.

CDR3 sequence (DNA): TGTGCCTGGAGTGTAACAGGGTCCATGGGGGACTATGGCTACACCTTC. It yields the protein CAWSVTGSMGDYGYTF. The chain carries TRBV30 and TRBJ1-2; maybe TRBD1 (6 bases). With 0 bases removed from V and 3 bases from J, the gap between germline ends came to 17 bases. Germline V CDR1 and CDR2: GTSNPN, SVGIG (reference sequence). The CDR3 is made up of 16 amino acids.

This clone showed up just a few times. The CDR3 region is CASSLGGGGSYNEQFF. In DNA form, the CDR3 reads TGTGCCAGCAGCTTAGGAGGGGGGGGCTCCTACAATGAGCAGTTCTTC. The chain couples TRBV11-3 to TRBJ2-1; the D gene is possibly TRBD2 (7 bases). Trimming left V 1 base short and J 0 bases short, with 10 bases between. CDR3 size: 16 residues. Germline CDR1 reads SGHNT; CDR2 reads YENEEA.

The gene calls are TRBV28 and TRBJ2-3; TRBD2 aligns across 8 bases. CDR3 length: 13 amino acids. Germline V gene data show CDR1 as MDHEN and CDR2 as SYDVKM. V gave up 9 bases and J gave up 3 bases; unmatched junction bases: 5. The CDR3 DNA reads TGTGCCAGTTCTGGCGGGGGGACAGATACGCAGTATTTT. This encodes CASSGGGTDTQYF.

Of note for this clone: Germline is not matched at one junction end, which may reflect a read error. This chain uses TRBV6-8 with TRBJ2-2; TRBD1 or TRBD2 may be the D gene (5 bases each). Germline V gives CDR1 MNHGY, CDR2 SAAAGT. The CDR3 length is 14 residues. CDR3 sequence (DNA): TGTGCCAGCAGTTACGGGGGTGAAACCGGGGAACTGTTTTTT. Amino acids: CASSYGGETGELFF.

The chain recombines TRBV6-8 with TRBJ2-3; possible D gene TRBD1, 6 bases. The CDR3 contains 16 residues. Per germline, CDR1 MNHGY and CDR2 SAAAGT. The germline V and J ends were trimmed by 7 bases and 2 bases, with 19 bases remaining between them. CDR3 sequence (DNA): TGTGCCAGCACCAAGGGGGACGGGGCATTCACAGATACGCAGTATTTT. Its translation: CASTKGDGAFTDTQYF.

This chain connects TRBV28 to TRBJ2-2; 16 positions match TRBD2. After removal of 6 bases from V and 4 bases from J, the junction contained 2 bases not matched to a gene. This CDR3 has 16 residues. Looked up from germline, CDR1 is MDHEN and CDR2 is SYDVKM. The CDR3 region is CASSGTSGGGTGELFF. The CDR3 nucleotides are TGTGCCAGCAGCGGGACTAGCGGGGGGGGCACCGGGGAGCTGTTTTTT. Full variable domain (rest looked up from reference TRBV28 and TRBJ2-2): DVKVTQSSRYLVKRTGEKVFLECVQDMDHENMFWYRQDPGLGLRLIYFSYDVKMKEKGDIPEGYSVSREKKERFSLILESASTNQTSMYLCASSGTSGGGTGELFFGEGSRLTVL.

Within the sample, this clone is large. The chain is built from TRBV11-3 and TRBJ2-5; possibly TRBD2 for D (6 bases). There are 15 residues in the CDR3. Trimming took 4 bases from V and 3 from J, leaving 15 bases between them. Germline assignment: CDR1 SGHNT and CDR2 YENEEA. The CDR3 is CASSYGIGGKETQYF. CDR3 DNA: TGTGCCAGCAGCTACGGGATTGGGGGGAAAGAGACCCAGTACTTC.

The CDR3 sequence: CASSSGQPGATNEKLFF. The CDR3, as DNA: TGTGCCAGCAGCTCGGGACAGCCTGGGGCAACTAATGAAAAACTGTTTTTT. The chain uses TRBV11-3 and TRBJ1-4; 7 bases fit TRBD1. After removal of 4 bases from V and 0 bases from J, the junction contained 8 bases not matched to a gene. CDR1 is SGHNT and CDR2 is YENEEA in the germline V gene. The CDR3 is 17 amino acids.

The table lists this clone with a few counts. The rearrangement joins TRBV11-3 to TRBJ1-2; tentatively, D is TRBD1 (6 bases). Per germline, CDR1 SGHNT and CDR2 YENEEA. The CDR3 is made up of 15 amino acids. Trimming took off 3 bases at V and 7 bases at J, with 18 bases between the two ends. CDR3 protein: CASSLLGGTIGGYTF. Here the CDR3 DNA reads TGTGCCAGCAGCTTGTTGGGTGGGACAATCGGTGGCTACACCTTC.

This clone is medium-sized (0.01 to 0.1%). The chain is built from TRBV9 and TRBJ2-5, with a weak D call TRBD1 (5 bases). Germline V lookup: CDR1 SGDLS, CDR2 YYNGEE. The CDR3 totals 15 residues. V was shortened by 2 bases and J by 5 bases, with 16 bases between the two germline ends. DNA of the CDR3: TGTGCCAGCAGCGTTCAGGGATCCCCCGAGGAGACCCAGTACTTC. Its translation is CASSVQGSPEETQYF.

The chain joins TRBV29-1 to TRBJ2-7; 9 bases align to TRBD2. The J segment lost 3 bases and the V segment lost 1 base, leaving 7 bases of the junction unmatched. This CDR3 is 15 amino acids long. From germline, CDR1 is SQVTM and CDR2 ANQGSEA. The chain's CDR3 is CSVEGPSGNLYEQYF. CDR3 bases: TGCAGCGTTGAAGGCCCTAGCGGGAACCTCTACGAGCAGTACTTC.

The chain is built from TRBV28 and TRBJ1-6; the match to TRBD1 covers 10 bases. Germline CDR1 MDHEN, CDR2 SYDVKM. This CDR3 is built from 14 residues. V shed 7 bases, J shed 7 bases, and the junction held 4 bases outside the gene matches. The CDR3 nucleotides are TGTGCCAGCATTTGGGGACAGGGGAATTCACCCCTCCACTTT. This translates into CASIWGQGNSPLHF.

This clone is judged medium-sized. This chain links TRBV4-1 with TRBJ1-2, with D maybe TRBD1 (5 bases). V dropped 0 bases and J dropped 6 bases, with 14 bases sitting between them. The CDR3 has 15 residues. Germline V gives CDR1 MGHRA, CDR2 YSYEKL. CDR3 in amino acids: CASSQDGARAHGYTF. The CDR3 DNA sequence: TGCGCCAGCAGCCAAGATGGTGCCAGGGCCCATGGCTACACCTTC.

This clone was recorded a few times. This CDR3 reads CASSIGQGAILAKNIQYF. The DNA of the CDR3 is TGTGCCAGCAGTATAGGACAGGGGGCGATCCTAGCCAAAAACATTCAGTACTTC. The chain carries TRBV28 and TRBJ2-4, with 11 bases matching TRBD1. Germline CDR1 reads MDHEN; CDR2 reads SYDVKM. J lost 0 bases, V lost 5 bases, and 9 bases had no gene match. The CDR3 is 18 residues long.

This clone turned up a few times. The chain joins TRBV28 to TRBJ2-4; no clear D. Germline-derived CDR1 and CDR2 are MDHEN and SYDVKM. V lost 5 bases and J lost 9, with 11 bases in between. The CDR3 runs to 12 residues. Written as DNA, the CDR3 is TGTGCCAGCAGTCTGGGCACGGCCATTCAGTACTTC. It encodes CASSLGTAIQYF.

This clone was counted a few times. V and J are TRBV4-2 and TRBJ2-2; no clear D gene. The CDR3 covers 13 residues. Trimming removed 11 bases from V and 1 base from J, with 11 bases in between. Germline V gene lookup returns CDR1 LGHNA and CDR2 YNFKEQ. The CDR3 DNA reads TGTGCCCAACGGCCAGGGAACACCGGGGAGCTGTTTTTT. Residues: CAQRPGNTGELFF.

By share of the sample, this clone is medium-sized. The chain carries TRBV11-3 and TRBJ2-5; 9 nucleotides line up with TRBD2. The junction had 3 bases not matched to a gene; V was cut back by 4 bases and J by 3 bases. Germline V gene lookup returns CDR1 SGHNT and CDR2 YENEEA. The CDR3 consists of 14 residues. The chain's CDR3 is CASSSRLAEETQYF. The CDR3 bases are TGTGCCAGCAGCTCCAGACTAGCGGAAGAGACCCAGTACTTC.

This clone was found a few times. The chain has TRBV7-2 and TRBJ2-2; D is uncertain. The germline V gene encodes CDR1 SGHTA and CDR2 FQGNSA. CDR3 length: 14 amino acids. V was pared by 6 bases and J by 0 bases, with 8 bases between. CDR3 nucleotide sequence: TGTGCCAGCAGTGGATACACGAACACCGGGGAGCTGTTTTTT. The encoded protein is CASSGYTNTGELFF.

Only a few counts were recorded for this clone. The V call is TRBV6-8, the J call TRBJ2-5; D could derive from TRBD1 or TRBD2 (5 bases each). V was shortened by 2 bases and J by 5 bases, with 6 bases between the two germline ends. Germline CDR1 and CDR2: MNHGY and SAAAGT. The CDR3 has 12 residues. CDR3 sequence reads: CASSYEGETQYF. CDR3 sequence (DNA): TGTGCCAGCAGTTACGAGGGGGAGACCCAGTACTTC.

The V gene is TRBV9, the J gene TRBJ2-2, with 8 bases identical to TRBD1. Germline CDR1 reads SGDLS; CDR2 reads YYNGEE. This CDR3 has 15 amino acids. V gave up 3 bases and J gave up 7 bases; unmatched junction bases: 8. The CDR3 is CASSAGQGFFGELFF. The CDR3 bases are TGTGCCAGCAGCGCCGGACAGGGTTTCTTCGGGGAGCTGTTTTTT.